Each of the 31 T cell receptor beta chains below was sequenced from the same sample in a study of cytomegalovirus exposure and HLA in healthy donors. The PCR was carried out with 60 Vbeta primers and 13 Jbeta primers. Libraries were prepared by immunoSEQ multiplex PCR; TCRdb keeps only in-frame clonotypes and omits some of them. The sample includes under 150,000 clones, about 75% of them seen just once. Sequences were obtained from PBMCs. These receptors came from a woman aged 40 to 49 in good health and CMV-seronegative.

This clone appeared once. The chain uses TRBV7-8 and TRBJ2-6, with 8 positions matching TRBD1. V lost 5 bases, J lost 3 bases, and 18 bases stayed unmatched. Germline CDR1 is SGHVS and CDR2 is FQNEAQ. The CDR3 covers 20 residues. The CDR3: CASSRSLRQGSFGGANVLTF. CDR3 bases: TGTGCCAGCAGCCGTAGTTTACGACAGGGGTCTTTCGGTGGGGCCAACGTCCTGACTTTC.

The rearrangement joins TRBV27 to TRBJ2-2; D possibly corresponds to TRBD1 (5 bases). Germline V gene lookup returns CDR1 MNHEY and CDR2 SMNVEV (reference sequence). The ends were cut back, 4 bases at V and 7 bases at J, with 13 bases in the middle. There are 14 residues in the CDR3. CDR3 bases: TGTGCCAGCAGTTCAATCTGGGGCAACGGGGAGCTGTTTTTT. Its translation is CASSSIWGNGELFF.

This clone was counted a single time. This chain connects TRBV6-1 to TRBJ2-7, with D perhaps TRBD1 (7 bases). Germline V gene sequence: CDR1 MNHNS, CDR2 SASEGT. The CDR3 runs to 15 residues. V was clipped by 2 bases and J by 2 bases, with 13 bases between them. The CDR3 region has the DNA TGTGCCAGCAGTGAAAGGGCAGGGGGGCCCTACGAGCAGTACTTC. This gives the protein CASSERAGGPYEQYF.

The rearrangement joins TRBV30 to TRBJ1-2; no clear D gene. Germline V CDR1 and CDR2: GTSNPN, SVGIG (reference sequence). The ends were cut back, 4 bases at V and 1 base at J, with 7 bases in the middle. The CDR3 is 12 residues long. The DNA of the CDR3 is TGTGCCTGGACAGATTTTAACTATGGCTACACCTTC. This codes for CAWTDFNYGYTF.

The chain carries TRBV15 and TRBJ1-5; no clear D. The CDR3 has 15 amino acids. With 5 bases removed from V and 6 bases from J, the gap between germline ends came to 17 bases. CDR1 is LNHNV, CDR2 YYDKDF, per germline (reference sequence). CDR3 loop: CATSDQGVGAQPQHF. CDR3 nucleotides: TGTGCCACCAGCGATCAAGGAGTCGGAGCTCAGCCCCAGCATTTT.

J is TRBJ2-1 and V is TRBV5-1; 10 nucleotides align to TRBD2. J lost 5 bases, V lost 0 bases, and 5 bases had no gene match. The CDR3 has 16 amino acids. Per germline, CDR1 SGHRS and CDR2 YFSETQ. Written as DNA, the CDR3 is TGCGCCAGCAGCTTGGCCCCCGGGACTAGCGACAATGAGCAGTTCTTC. Amino acids: CASSLAPGTSDNEQFF.

V usage is TRBV4-1 and J usage is TRBJ1-5, with a possible D match to TRBD1 (5 bases). CDR1 and CDR2 from the germline V gene are MGHRA and YSYEKL. CDR3 length equals 15 residues. With 2 bases removed from V and 6 bases from J, the gap between germline ends came to 14 bases. CDR3 sequence reads: CASSQRAGGRQPQHF. DNA of the CDR3: TGCGCCAGCAGCCAAAGGGCGGGGGGTCGTCAGCCCCAGCATTTT.

The chain uses TRBV5-6 and TRBJ2-5, with 8 bases identical to TRBD1. The junction had 10 bases not matched to a gene; V was cut back by 4 bases and J by 2 bases. CDR1 is SGHDT and CDR2 is YYEEEE in the germline V gene. The CDR3 runs 16 residues. The CDR3 sequence is CASSPPDRGVQETQYF. CDR3 DNA: TGTGCCAGCAGCCCCCCCGACAGGGGCGTTCAAGAGACCCAGTACTTC.

The rearrangement joins TRBV7-8 to TRBJ2-5, with 7 bases matching TRBD1. This CDR3 has 15 residues. Germline V gene sequence: CDR1 SGHVS, CDR2 FQNEAQ. The trim removed 5 bases at V and 4 bases at J, leaving 10 bases unmatched. The CDR3 protein is CASSKGSYRGETQYF. The CDR3, as DNA: TGTGCCAGCAGCAAGGGGTCCTACAGGGGAGAGACCCAGTACTTC. The complete variable domain, with remaining parts taken from reference TRBV7-8 and TRBJ2-5, reads GAGVSQSPRYKVAKRGQDVALRCDPISGHVSLFWYQQALGQGPEFLTYFQNEAQLDKSGLPSDRFFAERPEGSVSTLKIQRTQQEDSAVYLCASSKGSYRGETQYFGPGTRLLVL.

In its sample, this clone was seen once. V and J are TRBV5-1 and TRBJ2-5; tentatively, D is TRBD1 (7 bases). The germline gives CDR1 SGHRS, CDR2 YFSETQ. The CDR3 loop spans 15 amino acids. With 1 base removed from V and 2 bases from J, the gap between germline ends came to 12 bases. This CDR3 reads CASSLSAGGQETQYF. DNA for the CDR3: TGCGCCAGCAGCTTGTCTGCAGGGGGGCAAGAGACCCAGTACTTC.

The chain is built from TRBV10-3 and TRBJ1-6; 8 nucleotides align to TRBD1. The CDR3 loop spans 14 amino acids. V shed 4 bases, J shed 5 bases, and the junction held 1 base outside the gene matches. CDR1 is ENHRY and CDR2 is SYGVKD in the germline V gene. CDR3 loop: CAISGGQDNSPLHF. The CDR3 nucleotides read TGTGCCATCAGTGGGGGACAGGATAATTCACCCCTCCACTTT.

This chain links TRBV20-1 with TRBJ2-1; TRBD2 is a possible D gene (5 bases). CDR3 length: 11 amino acids. V shed 5 bases and J shed 5 bases, with 7 bases lying between them. Germline CDR1 and CDR2: DFQATT and SNEGSKA (reference sequence). DNA of the CDR3: TGCAGTGCTCGGGGAAACAATGAGCAGTTCTTC. Translating it yields CSARGNNEQFF.

This chain connects TRBV18 to TRBJ2-5, with D possibly being TRBD2 (6 bases). The CDR3 runs 22 residues. V was clipped by 6 bases and J by 4 bases, with 39 bases between them. CDR1 and CDR2 from the germline V gene are KGHSH and LQKENI. CDR3 DNA sequence: TGTGCCAGCTCGCGTGAACCCCTTAGCGGTACGAGCTCCTCTCCGGTACGAGAGACCCAGTACTTC. This translates into CASSREPLSGTSSSPVRETQYF.

The V gene is TRBV5-4, the J gene TRBJ1-2; 7 bases are shared with TRBD1. Germline CDR1 and CDR2: SGHNT and YYREEE (reference sequence). Unmatched junction bases numbered 7, after V lost 5 bases and J lost 0 bases. This CDR3 comprises 15 residues. The CDR3 loop reads CASSLPGQPNYGYTF. In nucleotides, the CDR3 is TGTGCCAGCAGTCTGCCGGGACAGCCTAACTATGGCTACACCTTC.

This chain connects TRBV7-9 to TRBJ1-1; D gene uncertain. Per the germline V gene, CDR1 is SEHNR and CDR2 is FQNEAQ (reference sequence). The CDR3 has 12 amino acids. Trimming took off 0 bases at V and 10 bases at J, with 9 bases between the two ends. The CDR3 nucleotides read TGTGCCAGCAGCTTAGCGGTCCGGGGAGCTTTCTTT. This codes for CASSLAVRGAFF.

This chain joins TRBV2 and TRBJ1-4; 7 bases fit TRBD1. Trimming at V came to 6 bases and at J to 5 bases, leaving 6 bases not matched to a gene. Germline V gene data show CDR1 as SNHLY and CDR2 as FYNNEI. This CDR3 is built from 14 residues. The CDR3 nucleotides read TGTGCCAGCAGCCCGGGACAGACAAATGAAAAACTGTTTTTT. Translating it yields CASSPGQTNEKLFF.

This clone has a single count. V usage is TRBV15 and J usage is TRBJ2-7; TRBD1 might be the D (6 bases). With 3 bases removed from V and 5 bases from J, the gap between germline ends came to 17 bases. Germline CDR1 and CDR2: LNHNV and YYDKDF (reference sequence). This CDR3 spans 15 amino acids. The CDR3 spells CATSSIRGRGDEQYF. In DNA, the CDR3 is TGTGCCACCAGCAGCATCAGGGGCAGGGGAGACGAGCAGTACTTC.

The chain combines TRBV14 with TRBJ2-3; 7 positions match TRBD1. The V gene end was trimmed by 4 bases and the J gene end by 6 bases; junction bases not matched to a gene: 13. CDR3 length: 16 residues. Germline V CDR1 and CDR2: SGHDN, FVKESK. Written as DNA, the CDR3 is TGTGCCAGCAGCCCGTGGGACAGCGGTACGGGTGATACGCAGTATTTT. Amino acids: CASSPWDSGTGDTQYF.

The chain links TRBV7-2 to TRBJ1-6, with D possibly matching TRBD1 (5 bases). The V and J ends lost 5 bases and 6 bases respectively, with 8 bases between them. Germline V lookup: CDR1 SGHTA, CDR2 FQGNSA. The CDR3 has 13 amino acids. CDR3 nucleotide sequence: TGTGCCAGCAGCGGCAGGGTTAATTCACCCCTCCACTTT. This codes for CASSGRVNSPLHF.

The rearrangement uses TRBV28 and TRBJ2-6; D perhaps matches TRBD2 (5 bases). V lost 3 bases, J lost 4 bases, and 13 bases lay in between. The germline V gene encodes CDR1 MDHEN and CDR2 SYDVKM. The CDR3 sequence is 16 residues long. CDR3 sequence reads: CASSFFGVSGANVLTF. DNA of the CDR3: TGTGCCAGCAGTTTTTTCGGGGTGTCGGGGGCCAACGTCCTGACTTTC.

This clone was seen a single time. The J gene is TRBJ2-2, the V gene TRBV5-4; D may be TRBD2 (7 bases). V gave up 0 bases and J gave up 3 bases, with 18 bases separating them. The CDR3 runs to 18 residues. CDR1 and CDR2 from the germline V gene are SGHNT and YYREEE (reference sequence). Here the CDR3 reads CASSLGGRGVRYTGELFF. The CDR3 bases are TGTGCCAGCAGCTTGGGTGGGAGGGGGGTAAGATACACCGGGGAGCTGTTTTTT.

This clone has only a few counts. The rearrangement links TRBV28 to TRBJ1-2, with no clear D. The V gene's germline CDR1 is MDHEN and CDR2 SYDVKM. There are 14 residues in the CDR3. Trimming took off 6 bases at V and 7 bases at J, with 18 bases between the two ends. The CDR3 region is CASRRQLGVRGYTF. The CDR3 nucleotides read TGTGCCAGCAGGCGTCAACTAGGTGTCCGTGGCTACACCTTC.

The chain has TRBV5-6 and TRBJ2-7; 9 bases match TRBD1. The CDR3 extends over 15 amino acids. From germline, CDR1 is SGHDT and CDR2 YYEEEE. Germline trimming cut 5 bases from V and 2 bases from J; bases unmatched to any gene: 8. The CDR3 region is CASRAAGQGAYEQYF. CDR3 bases: TGTGCCAGCAGGGCCGCGGGACAGGGAGCCTACGAGCAGTACTTC.

The chain couples TRBV19 to TRBJ2-2, with 10 bases that match TRBD1. The CDR3 is 14 amino acids. CDR1 and CDR2 from the germline V gene are LNHDA and SQIVND (reference sequence). The V segment lost 6 bases and the J segment 4 bases; nucleotides outside the gene matches: 2. CDR3 residues: CASRGQGITGELFF. CDR3 DNA: TGTGCCAGTAGGGGACAGGGGATCACCGGGGAGCTGTTTTTT. Based on the CDR3 plus reference TRBV19 and TRBJ2-2, the full variable domain is DGGITQSPKYLFRKEGQNVTLSCEQNLNHDAMYWYRQDPGQGLRLIYYSQIVNDFQKGDIAEGYSVSREKKESFPLTVTSAQKNPTAFYLCASRGQGITGELFFGEGSRLTVL.

The V and J genes are TRBV5-1 and TRBJ2-5; 7 bases map to TRBD1. This CDR3 has 15 residues. The germline CDR1 and CDR2 sequences are SGHRS and YFSETQ. Unmatched junction bases numbered 11, after V lost 7 bases and J lost 2 bases. For the CDR3, the DNA is TGCGCCAGCGATCAGGGGGACATCCAGCAAGAGACCCAGTACTTC. As protein: CASDQGDIQQETQYF. The full variable domain, in which reference TRBV5-1 and TRBJ2-5 provide the parts outside the CDR3, is KAGVTQTPRYLIKTRGQQVTLSCSPISGHRSVSWYQQTPGQGLQFLFEYFSETQRNKGNFPGRFSGRQFSNSRSEMNVSTLELGDSALYLCASDQGDIQQETQYFGPGTRLLVL.

This chain connects TRBV12-5 to TRBJ1-2; weak D call: TRBD1 (6 bases). Germline loops: CDR1 LGHNT, CDR2 FRNRAP. This CDR3 contains 13 residues. V was pared by 1 base and J by 5 bases, with 8 bases between. The CDR3 region is CASGLGDIYGYTF. The CDR3 DNA reads TGTGCTAGTGGTTTGGGGGACATTTATGGCTACACCTTC.

This clone was counted a few times. The V call is TRBV2, the J call TRBJ2-3; perhaps TRBD1 as D (5 bases). The CDR3 length is 15 residues. Germline V CDR1 and CDR2: SNHLY, FYNNEI. V lost 3 bases, J lost 2 bases, and 12 bases lay in between. This CDR3 is CASSDHRPYTDTQYF. The CDR3 DNA is TGTGCCAGCAGTGATCACAGGCCTTACACAGATACGCAGTATTTT.

The chain is built from TRBV5-1 and TRBJ2-7; D perhaps matches TRBD1 (5 bases). Germline V gene data show CDR1 as SGHRS and CDR2 as YFSETQ. There are 13 residues in the CDR3. Between the trimmed V and J ends, which lost 5 bases and 6 bases, there was a span of 15 bases. CDR3 DNA: TGCGCCAGCAGGGAGTATCAGGGCCGCGAGCAGTACTTC. It encodes CASREYQGREQYF.

The chain combines TRBV7-3 with TRBJ1-6, with TRBD1 matching over 7 bases. The V and J ends lost 2 bases and 9 bases, in that order; junction bases with no gene match: 1. Germline V CDR1 and CDR2: SGHTA, FQGTGA. The CDR3 runs to 13 residues. The CDR3 is CASSLHRGSPLHF. CDR3 bases: TGTGCCAGCAGCTTACACAGGGGTTCACCCCTCCACTTT.

The V and J genes are TRBV13 and TRBJ2-2; 10 nucleotides match TRBD2. J gave up 0 bases and V 4 bases, and 5 bases lay outside the gene matches. This CDR3 comprises 17 residues. Per the germline V gene, CDR1 is PRHDT and CDR2 is FYEKMQ (reference sequence). The DNA of the CDR3 is TGTGCCAGCAGCTATCTAGCGGGGGTTTCGAACACCGGGGAGCTGTTTTTT. This translates into CASSYLAGVSNTGELFF.

This clone appeared a single time. V is TRBV5-6 and J is TRBJ1-1; TRBD1 matches at 7 bases. The CDR3 runs to 15 residues. The J segment lost 1 base and the V segment lost 1 base, leaving 4 bases of the junction unmatched. The germline V gene encodes CDR1 SGHDT and CDR2 YYEEEE. The CDR3: CASSLIPGGNTEAFF. The DNA for the CDR3 is TGTGCCAGCAGCTTGATTCCAGGGGGGAACACTGAAGCTTTCTTT.